The rows below give T cell receptor beta chains drawn from one sample of a study of T cells in Graves' hyperthyroidism and ophthalmopathy. TCRdb itself ran the multiplex PCR reads through MiXCR, one entry per CDR3 protein. The sample consists of hundreds of thousands of distinct CDR3 sequences, 14% of them appearing once. What was sequenced was blood. Source of these receptors: a woman aged 18-29 years with Graves' hyperthyroidism. CDR3s include the opening cysteine and the closing phenylalanine or tryptophan. D genes are given only for firm matches. The size of a clone is reported for some rows only, either as once, few or many, or as a class for expanded clones.

CDR3 DNA: TGCGCCAGCAGCCCCCGACTAGCGGGAGACCCCGAGCAGTACTTC
CDR3 protein: CASSPRLAGDPEQYF
clone size: once
D gene: TRBD2
V gene: TRBV4-1
J gene: TRBJ2-7

CDR3 DNA: TGTGCCAGCAGGCACGGCGGAGAATTCTATGGCTACACCTTC
CDR3 protein: CASRHGGEFYGYTF
clone size: NA
D gene: NA
V gene: TRBV7-9
J gene: TRBJ1-2

CDR3 DNA: TGTGCCAGCAGCCCCTCGACCTTCAATAGCAATCAGCCCCAGCATTTT
CDR3 protein: CASSPSTFNSNQPQHF
clone size: many
D gene: NA
V gene: TRBV11-2
J gene: TRBJ1-5

CDR3 DNA: TGTGCCAGCAGCCCCTGGGGGAGCGGGATTAACACCGGGGAGCTGTTTTTT
CDR3 protein: CASSPWGSGINTGELFF
clone size: many
D gene: TRBD2
V gene: TRBV2
J gene: TRBJ2-2

CDR3 DNA: TGTGCCAGCAGCTTAGAGGCGGATAAAGAGACCCAGTACTTC
CDR3 protein: CASSLEADKETQYF
clone size: NA
D gene: NA
V gene: TRBV7-6
J gene: TRBJ2-5

CDR3 DNA: TGTGCTAGCAGCTTGGGACCCGCCCCGGGGGAGACCCAGTACTTC
CDR3 protein: CASSLGPAPGETQYF
clone size: few
D gene: NA
V gene: TRBV7-7
J gene: TRBJ2-5

CDR3 DNA: TGTGCCAGCAGCTTTCGGGAGGGCCCTCGAGAGACCCAGTACTTC
CDR3 protein: CASSFREGPRETQYF
clone size: many
D gene: TRBD2
V gene: TRBV7-9
J gene: TRBJ2-5

CDR3 DNA: TGTGCCAGCAGTTTAAAGGCAGGGATGATTTCTGGCTACACCTTC
CDR3 protein: CASSLKAGMISGYTF
clone size: few
D gene: NA
V gene: TRBV27
J gene: TRBJ1-2

CDR3 DNA: TGTGCCAGCAGTTCGTCCGGGAGTGGGTACAATGAGCAGTTCTTC
CDR3 protein: CASSSSGSGYNEQFF
clone size: many
D gene: NA
V gene: TRBV28
J gene: TRBJ2-1

CDR3 DNA: TGTGCCAGCAACGATCCGGTAGGGGGTAACACTGAAGCTTTCTTT
CDR3 protein: CASNDPVGGNTEAFF
clone size: many
D gene: NA
V gene: TRBV13
J gene: TRBJ1-1